Following are 3 T cell receptor beta chains from one sample sequenced in a study of shared clonotypes between healthy human individuals. Clones were read by immunoSEQ multiplex PCR, and TCRdb kept only the in-frame ones, dropping some. The sample carries approximately 1.4 million clones, approximately 98% recorded once. The source material was naive CD4+ T cells sorted from blood. Subset reported: CD45RA+ positively selected. These receptors all stem from a man younger than 40 in good health.

The chain joins TRBV29-1 to TRBJ1-3; D not resolved. This CDR3 is built from 13 residues. With 6 bases removed from V and 0 bases from J, the gap between germline ends came to 9 bases. CDR1 and CDR2 from the germline V gene are SQVTM and ANQGSEA. The CDR3 nucleotides are TGCAGCGTAGCACTGCACTCTGGAAACACCATATATTTT. Protein product: CSVALHSGNTIYF. Full variable domain (missing parts from reference TRBV29-1 and TRBJ1-3): SAVISQKPSRDICQRGTSLTIQCQVDSQVTMMFWYRQQPGQSLTLIATANQGSEATYESGFVIDKFPISRPNLTFSTLTVSNMSPEDSSIYLCSVALHSGNTIYFGEGSWLTVV.

The V gene is TRBV7-2, the J gene TRBJ2-7, with TRBD2 matching over 7 bases. The germline CDR1 and CDR2 sequences are SGHTA and FQGNSA. CDR3 length equals 16 residues. Germline trimming cut 6 bases from V and 2 bases from J; bases unmatched to any gene: 13. DNA for the CDR3: TGTGCCAGCAGACATACGGGCGCTAGCGGAACCTACGAGCAGTACTTC. Translated, it gives CASRHTGASGTYEQYF.

The CDR3 protein is CASSLRDLAAGEQYF. DNA of the CDR3: TGTGCCAGCAGCCTAAGGGACCTCGCCGCGGGGGAGCAGTACTTC. The V gene is TRBV7-2, the J gene TRBJ2-7; D is possibly TRBD2 (6 bases). The CDR3 spans 15 residues. Trimming pared 5 bases from V and 7 bases from J, leaving 21 bases between. From germline, CDR1 is SGHTA and CDR2 FQGNSA.